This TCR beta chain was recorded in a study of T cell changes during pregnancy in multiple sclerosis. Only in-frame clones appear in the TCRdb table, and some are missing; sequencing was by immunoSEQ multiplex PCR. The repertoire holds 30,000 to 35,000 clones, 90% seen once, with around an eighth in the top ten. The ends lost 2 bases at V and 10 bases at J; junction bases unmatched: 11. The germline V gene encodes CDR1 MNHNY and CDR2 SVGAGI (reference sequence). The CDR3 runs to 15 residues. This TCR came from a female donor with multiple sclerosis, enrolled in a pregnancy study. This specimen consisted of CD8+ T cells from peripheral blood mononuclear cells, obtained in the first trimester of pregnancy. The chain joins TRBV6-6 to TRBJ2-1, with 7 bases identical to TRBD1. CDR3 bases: TGTGCCAGCAGTTACGTCGGCGCAGGGGGATACGAGCAGTTCTTC. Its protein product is CASSYVGAGGYEQFF.